This is a list of T cell receptor beta chains from one sample in a study of prognosis after radiotherapy for stage I lung cancer. TCRdb used MiXCR to reprocess the multiplex PCR reads, holding one entry per CDR3 protein. The data show fewer than 40,000 distinct CDR3 sequences, 34% seen once. The sequences come from PBMCs, collected before or after stereotactic body radiation therapy (not recorded which). These receptors all come from a donor aged 50 or older with non-small cell lung cancer. CDR3s include the opening cysteine and the closing phenylalanine or tryptophan. Each record gives: V gene, clone size, D gene, J gene, CDR3 protein, CDR3 DNA. The D gene is left open where the match is weak. The listing skips clone size in some rows; elsewhere it reads once, few, many or a size class.

v_gene: TRBV5-1
abundance: NA
d_gene: NA
j_gene: TRBJ2-7
CDR3aa: CASSYVGSYEQYF
CDR3nt: TGCGCCAGCAGCTATGTAGGGTCCTACGAGCAGTACTTC

v_gene: TRBV30
abundance: NA
d_gene: NA
j_gene: TRBJ2-2
CDR3aa: CAWRRGHTGELFF
CDR3nt: TGTGCCTGGAGGCGGGGCCACACCGGGGAGCTGTTTTTT

v_gene: TRBV28
abundance: NA
d_gene: NA
j_gene: TRBJ1-2
CDR3aa: CASRPQGNYGYTF
CDR3nt: TGTGCCAGCAGGCCCCAGGGCAACTATGGCTACACCTTC

v_gene: TRBV5-1
abundance: many
d_gene: TRBD2
j_gene: TRBJ2-5
CDR3aa: CASSWGDPGLAGGNHFQETQYF
CDR3nt: TGCGCCAGCAGCTGGGGGGACCCCGGGCTAGCGGGAGGGAACCACTTCCAAGAGACCCAGTACTTC

v_gene: TRBV7-9
abundance: many
d_gene: NA
j_gene: TRBJ1-1
CDR3aa: CASSLEVTRAFF
CDR3nt: TGTGCCAGCAGCTTAGAAGTGACCCGGGCTTTCTTT

v_gene: TRBV25-1
abundance: many
d_gene: TRBD2
j_gene: TRBJ2-3
CDR3aa: CASSEGASGSVGADTQYF
CDR3nt: TGTGCCAGCAGTGAAGGGGCTAGCGGTTCGGTCGGGGCAGATACGCAGTATTTT

v_gene: TRBV4-1
abundance: medium-sized
d_gene: TRBD1
j_gene: TRBJ1-6
CDR3aa: CASSHPGQGTPLHF
CDR3nt: TGCGCCAGCAGCCACCCGGGACAGGGAACCCCCCTCCACTTT

v_gene: TRBV12-3/TRBV12-4
abundance: many
d_gene: NA
j_gene: TRBJ1-5
CDR3aa: CASSFWGVKPQHF
CDR3nt: TGTGCCAGCAGTTTTTGGGGAGTTAAGCCCCAGCATTTT

v_gene: TRBV4-2
abundance: many
d_gene: NA
j_gene: TRBJ2-5
CDR3aa: CASSREQGRETQYF
CDR3nt: TGTGCCAGCAGCCGAGAACAGGGAAGGGAGACCCAGTACTTC

v_gene: TRBV6-2/TRBV6-3
abundance: many
d_gene: TRBD2
j_gene: TRBJ2-3
CDR3aa: CASSYGAGVVDTQYF
CDR3nt: TGTGCCAGCAGTTATGGAGCGGGAGTGGTAGATACGCAGTATTTT

v_gene: TRBV9
abundance: many
d_gene: TRBD1
j_gene: TRBJ2-1
CDR3aa: CASSSYRTGDYNEQFF
CDR3nt: TGTGCCAGCAGCTCCTATCGGACAGGGGATTACAATGAGCAGTTCTTC

v_gene: TRBV6-1
abundance: NA
d_gene: TRBD2
j_gene: TRBJ2-3
CDR3aa: CASSDGTSGSTDTQYF
CDR3nt: TGTGCCAGCAGTGACGGGACTAGCGGGAGCACAGATACGCAGTATTTT

v_gene: TRBV7-8
abundance: NA
d_gene: NA
j_gene: TRBJ1-1
CDR3aa: CASSPLGDATEAFF
CDR3nt: TGTGCCAGCAGCCCCCTAGGGGATGCCACTGAAGCTTTCTTT

v_gene: TRBV20-1
abundance: NA
d_gene: TRBD2
j_gene: TRBJ2-3
CDR3aa: CSARELAGGTDTQYF
CDR3nt: TGCAGTGCTAGAGAACTAGCGGGGGGCACAGATACGCAGTATTTT

v_gene: TRBV11-3
abundance: many
d_gene: NA
j_gene: TRBJ2-5
CDR3aa: CASSPTRETQYF
CDR3nt: TGTGCCAGCAGCCCGACTAGGGAGACCCAGTACTTC

v_gene: TRBV28
abundance: many
d_gene: NA
j_gene: TRBJ1-4
CDR3aa: CASSLRDGATNEKLFF
CDR3nt: TGTGCCAGCAGTTTGCGGGACGGTGCAACTAATGAAAAACTGTTTTTT

v_gene: TRBV20-1
abundance: many
d_gene: NA
j_gene: TRBJ1-4
CDR3aa: CSARDTPGPQNEKLFF
CDR3nt: TGCAGTGCTAGAGATACACCGGGACCTCAAAATGAAAAACTGTTTTTT

v_gene: TRBV27
abundance: many
d_gene: NA
j_gene: TRBJ1-1
CDR3aa: CASSYVPLDTEAFF
CDR3nt: TGTGCCAGCAGTTATGTGCCTTTGGACACTGAAGCTTTCTTT

v_gene: TRBV30
abundance: few
d_gene: TRBD1
j_gene: TRBJ1-2
CDR3aa: CACNRGQGASYGYTF
CDR3nt: TGTGCCTGTAATCGAGGACAGGGGGCTTCCTATGGCTACACCTTC

v_gene: TRBV6-5
abundance: NA
d_gene: NA
j_gene: TRBJ2-2
CDR3aa: CASSYSIGSFTGELFF
CDR3nt: TGTGCCAGCAGTTACTCAATCGGGTCCTTCACCGGGGAGCTGTTTTTT